The rows below give T cell receptor beta chains drawn from one sample of a study of response to subunit inactivated influenza vaccine. TCRdb re-derived calls from the RT-PCR reads in MiXCR, one entry per CDR3 protein. Of 500,000 to 600,000 distinct CDR3 sequences in the sample, around 15% are singletons; the top ten hold more than 9.5%. The sample was PBMCs from blood, taken less than 13 days after vaccination. These receptor sequences come from a man in his fifties or sixties who received an inactivated influenza vaccine. Both conserved end residues are part of each CDR3.

V	J	CDR3
TRBV3-1	TRBJ1-1	CASSRSEGLDTEAFF
TRBV18	TRBJ2-1	CASSTPGQGFSNEQFF
TRBV5-1	TRBJ2-5	CASSPYVDRANQETQYF
TRBV25-1	TRBJ1-1	CASSLGVGDTEAFF
TRBV24-1	TRBJ2-3	CATSGGVQTDTQYF
TRBV25-1	TRBJ1-4	CASQRTGLEKLFF
TRBV6-1	TRBJ2-7	CAGGQGTLSYEQYF
TRBV3-1	TRBJ1-5	CASSAGTGWSNQPQHF
TRBV5-1	TRBJ1-1	CASSSWMGSNTEAFF
TRBV19	TRBJ2-7	CASSNPGTGNEQYF
TRBV9	TRBJ2-2	CASSAGQRPNTGELFF
TRBV11-2	TRBJ2-1	CASSLVLLTSYNEQFF
TRBV5-5	TRBJ1-1	CASSLSDGNTEAFF
TRBV4-3	TRBJ2-1	CASSRRTSGDYNEQFF
TRBV2	TRBJ2-1	CASSGTSSSYNEQFF
TRBV30	TRBJ2-5	CAWSVRLALGETQYF
TRBV7-9	TRBJ2-7	CASSARATGTGSYEQYF
TRBV6-2/TRBV6-3	TRBJ2-3	CASSYRRQDSDTQYF
TRBV29-1	TRBJ2-5	CSVLREGGAQYF
TRBV7-9	TRBJ2-1	CASSLDGLAGDNEQFF
TRBV19	TRBJ2-2	CASSPGLRFTSGELFF
TRBV5-1	TRBJ2-1	CASSLHDTYNEQFF
TRBV12-3/TRBV12-4	TRBJ2-1	CASNDLGNNEQFF
TRBV11-2	TRBJ2-3	CASSWGQGKDTQYF
TRBV28	TRBJ2-1	CASNPVETGFYNEQFF
TRBV7-9	TRBJ1-2	CASSLVGGYTF
TRBV5-6	TRBJ2-5	CASSRGLLADQETQYF
TRBV12-3/TRBV12-4	TRBJ1-2	CASRPTGFYGYTF
TRBV6-2/TRBV6-3	TRBJ1-1	CASSRGQAVGTEAFF
TRBV30	TRBJ1-5	CAWSRSEQRRDQPQHF
TRBV5-1	TRBJ2-1	CASSLGAGMNEQFF
TRBV4-3	TRBJ2-1	CASSQAWYNEQFF
TRBV12-3/TRBV12-4	TRBJ2-1	CASSQQGVEQFF
TRBV2	TRBJ2-5	CASRDRELPGETQYF
TRBV7-2	TRBJ2-3	CASSLTFPSTDTQYF
TRBV12-3/TRBV12-4	TRBJ1-3	CASSFQGLGYTIYF
TRBV11-2	TRBJ2-7	CASRQHGGQSYEQYF
TRBV28	TRBJ2-1	CAALKTGDGYNEQFF
TRBV7-2	TRBJ2-1	CASSLAGTSGGAYEQFF
TRBV7-9	TRBJ2-1	CASSSPPAPTFGEQFF
TRBV6-1	TRBJ2-5	CATTRNPYFQETQYF
TRBV7-9	TRBJ2-5	CASNQRTGVQETQYF
TRBV27	TRBJ2-5	CASSPQGVWETQYF
TRBV30	TRBJ2-3	CAWNRGGLPSTDTQYF
TRBV7-2	TRBJ2-5	CASSGLAGALRSSQYF
TRBV4-2	TRBJ2-1	CASSQAGRDPYNEQFF
TRBV6-2/TRBV6-3	TRBJ2-2	CASSKGRVSGELFF
TRBV20-1	TRBJ2-1	CSAIVPTYNEQFF
TRBV12-3/TRBV12-4	TRBJ2-7	CASTPPGYPGEQYF
TRBV7-8	TRBJ2-5	CASSFQPGYQETQYF
TRBV20-1	TRBJ2-7	CSARTGLTYEQYF
TRBV4-1	TRBJ2-1	CASSRGVSYNEQFF
TRBV29-1	TRBJ2-3	CSATSRGGGATDTQYF
TRBV20-1	TRBJ1-4	CSARELGGSEKLFF